Sequencing of this T cell receptor beta chain was carried out in a study of neurological immune-mediated disorders. TCRdb processed the 5' RACE reads anew with MiXCR; each CDR3 protein has one entry. The table shows around 94,000 distinct CDR3 sequences, with about 3.8% occurring only once. Ten or more counts support this clonotype. Sequenced input: PBMCs. The sequence came from a woman aged 18-29 years with multiple sclerosis.

In DNA, the CDR3 is TGTGCCACCAGCAGAGACGGGACAGGGAGCTCCTACGAGCAGTACTTC. It codes for CATSRDGTGSSYEQYF. This chain joins TRBV15 and TRBJ2-7, with 9 nucleotides matching TRBD1. Germline V lookup: CDR1 LNHNV, CDR2 YYDKDF (reference sequence). V lost 0 bases to trimming and J lost 0 bases; unmatched junction nucleotides: 3. This CDR3 comprises 16 residues.